These T cell receptor beta chains were read from a single sample in a study of shared clonotypes between healthy human individuals. The table came from immunoSEQ multiplex PCR; TCRdb's copy has only in-frame clones and leaves some out. The data contain more than 2 million clones, about 95% of them singletons. The sequencing sample was made of naive CD4+ T cells sorted from blood. These receptors were obtained from a man younger than 35 in good health. The CDR3 runs from the conserved cysteine through the conserved F or W. Each record gives: clone size, J gene, D gene, V gene, CDR3 protein, CDR3 DNA. A D gene is named only where the DNA matches it firmly. The listing skips clone size in some rows; elsewhere it reads once, few, many or a size class.

>-|TRBJ2-7|TRBD2|TRBV7-2
CASSFRASGEGVRSYEQYF
TGTGCCAGCAGCTTTAGGGCTAGCGGGGAGGGCGTTAGGTCCTACGAGCAGTACTTC
>-|TRBJ2-7|-|TRBV4-1
CASSQPGTQYEQYF
TGCGCCAGCAGCCAACCCGGGACACAGTACGAGCAGTACTTC
>-|TRBJ2-7|-|TRBV9
CASSFRGNEQYF
TGTGCCAGCAGTTTCAGGGGAAACGAGCAGTACTTC
>-|TRBJ2-1|-|TRBV18
CASSPSDWYYNEQFF
TGTGCCAGCTCACCTTCGGACTGGTACTACAATGAGCAGTTCTTC
>-|TRBJ2-7|-|TRBV30
CAWSGTGWEQYF
TGTGCCTGGAGTGGAACAGGGTGGGAGCAGTACTTC
>-|TRBJ2-5|TRBD2|TRBV6-6
CASVPHSAGGPETQYF
TGTGCCAGCGTCCCCCATTCGGCGGGGGGGCCGGAGACCCAGTACTTC
>-|TRBJ2-3|TRBD1|TRBV18
CASSPGQGSTDTQYF
TGTGCCAGCTCACCTGGACAGGGCAGCACAGATACGCAGTATTTT
>-|TRBJ2-3|TRBD1|TRBV12-5
CASGLGQGRDTQYF
TGTGCTAGTGGTTTAGGACAGGGCAGAGATACGCAGTATTTT
>once|TRBJ1-2|-|TRBV27
CASSRTANYGYTF
TGTGCCAGCAGCCGGACAGCGAACTATGGCTACACCTTC
>-|TRBJ1-1|-|TRBV5-1
CASSLLGENTEAFF
TGCGCCAGCAGCTTGCTTGGGGAGAACACTGAAGCTTTCTTT
>-|TRBJ2-5|-|TRBV4-3
CASSQDFGSEQTQYF
TGCGCCAGCAGCCAAGATTTTGGGTCAGAACAGACCCAGTACTTC
>-|TRBJ2-5|-|TRBV28
CASSAAGFQETQYF
TGTGCCAGCAGTGCAGCGGGCTTCCAAGAGACCCAGTACTTC
>-|TRBJ1-3|-|TRBV30
CACSLGFGNTIYF
TGTGCCTGTTCGCTGGGTTTTGGAAACACCATATATTTT
>-|TRBJ1-3|-|TRBV2
CASTQHSNTGPGNTIYF
TGTGCCAGCACTCAGCACAGTAACACAGGGCCTGGAAACACCATATATTTT
>-|TRBJ2-4|TRBD2|TRBV18
CASSPPLEGGNIQYF
TGTGCCAGCTCACCACCGCTCGAGGGAGGGAACATTCAGTACTTC
>-|TRBJ2-7|-|TRBV7-9
CASSSPTDYEQYF
TGTGCCAGCAGCTCCCCTACAGACTACGAGCAGTACTTC
>-|TRBJ2-1|-|TRBV6-5
CASRGYVGEQFF
TGTGCCAGCAGGGGGTACGTGGGTGAGCAGTTCTTC
>-|TRBJ1-1|-|TRBV7-9
CASGLEDLKNTEAFF
TGTGCCAGCGGACTCGAGGACTTAAAGAACACTGAAGCTTTCTTT
>-|TRBJ2-3|-|TRBV10-3
CATLVGGLSRTDTQYF
TGTGCCACCCTAGTCGGGGGGCTAAGTAGAACAGATACGCAGTATTTT
>-|TRBJ2-4|-|TRBV30
CAWSVHNKGQGAKNIQYF
TGTGCCTGGAGTGTACATAACAAGGGCCAGGGGGCCAAAAACATTCAGTACTTC
>-|TRBJ2-7|TRBD2|TRBV28
CASSQWGLAGISYEQYF
TGTGCCAGCAGTCAGTGGGGACTAGCGGGAATCTCCTACGAGCAGTACTTC
>-|TRBJ1-5|-|TRBV5-1
CASSAQGEGQPQHF
TGCGCCAGCAGCGCCCAAGGGGAAGGTCAGCCCCAGCATTTT
>once|TRBJ2-2|-|TRBV11-2
CASTPPGGELFF
TGTGCCAGCACCCCCCCTGGCGGGGAGCTGTTTTTT
>-|TRBJ1-5|-|TRBV11-2
CASSLYTRDSNQPQHF
TGTGCCAGCAGCTTATACACGAGAGACAGCAATCAGCCCCAGCATTTT
>once|TRBJ1-6|-|TRBV28
CASSLVGSPLHF
TGTGCCAGCAGTTTGGTGGGTTCACCCCTCCACTTT
>-|TRBJ1-5|TRBD1|TRBV10-1
CASRSGTGNSNQPQHF
TGCGCCAGCAGGTCCGGGACAGGGAATAGCAATCAGCCCCAGCATTTT
>-|TRBJ1-1|-|TRBV27
CASSLSRVLNTEAFF
TGTGCCAGCAGTTTATCCCGGGTCCTGAACACTGAAGCTTTCTTT
>-|TRBJ1-6|-|TRBV19
CASSISRGNSPLHF
TGTGCCAGTAGTATCTCCCGCGGGAACTCACCCCTCCACTTT
>-|TRBJ2-7|TRBD1|TRBV6-1
CASSATGWYEQYF
TGTGCCAGTTCAGCGACAGGGTGGTACGAGCAGTACTTC
>-|TRBJ1-5|TRBD1|TRBV7-6
CASSQGQGGNQPQHF
TGTGCCAGCAGCCAAGGACAGGGAGGCAATCAGCCCCAGCATTTT
>few|TRBJ2-2|-|TRBV5-6
CASSLFRGNTGELFF
TGTGCCAGCAGCTTGTTTCGGGGGAACACCGGGGAGCTGTTTTTT
>-|TRBJ2-1|-|TRBV10-1
CASSEWDNSFF
TGCGCCAGCAGTGAATGGGATAACTCGTTCTTC
>-|TRBJ1-1|-|TRBV18
CASSPLAVNTEAFF
TGTGCCAGCTCACCACTAGCGGTGAACACTGAAGCTTTCTTT
>once|TRBJ2-6|-|TRBV10-3
CAVRSSGANVLTF
TGTGCCGTTCGGAGCTCTGGGGCCAACGTCCTGACTTTC
>few|TRBJ2-1|-|TRBV5-4
CASSLGGGVDEQFF
TGTGCCAGCAGCTTGGGAGGGGGGGTCGATGAGCAGTTCTTC
>-|TRBJ2-6|TRBD1|TRBV18
CASSPGQGSRRANVLTF
TGTGCCAGCTCACCGGGACAGGGTTCCCGGAGGGCCAACGTCCTGACTTTC
>-|TRBJ1-6|-|TRBV5-1
CASRIGGIAAGSPLHF
TGCGCCAGCAGAATTGGCGGCATCGCCGCGGGGTCACCCCTCCACTTT
>-|TRBJ2-7|TRBD1|TRBV10-3
CAISELGGQGSYEQYF
TGTGCCATCAGTGAGTTAGGAGGACAGGGCTCCTACGAGCAGTACTTC
>-|TRBJ2-1|TRBD1|TRBV5-1
CASSLGQGLGNEQFF
TGCGCCAGCAGCCTCGGACAGGGGTTGGGGAATGAGCAGTTCTTC
>-|TRBJ1-6|-|TRBV18
CASSPYEGSSSSYNSPLHF
TGTGCCAGCTCACCTTACGAAGGCTCCTCGAGCTCCTATAATTCACCCCTCCACTTT
>-|TRBJ1-4|TRBD1|TRBV7-9
CASSPIDRVPNEKLFF
TGTGCCAGCAGCCCAATAGACAGGGTACCTAATGAAAAACTGTTTTTT
>-|TRBJ2-1|TRBD2|TRBV7-9
CASSLASGAYNEQFF
TGTGCCAGCAGCTTAGCTAGCGGGGCCTACAATGAGCAGTTCTTC
>-|TRBJ1-4|TRBD1|TRBV7-2
CASSGGQGAATNEKLFF
TGTGCCAGCAGCGGGGGACAGGGGGCGGCAACTAATGAAAAACTGTTTTTT
>-|TRBJ2-2|-|TRBV18
CASSQFSSATGELFF
TGTGCCAGCTCTCAGTTTTCATCGGCCACCGGGGAGCTGTTTTTT
>-|TRBJ2-7|TRBD2|TRBV5-6
CASSSGLAGGEQYF
TGTGCCAGCAGCTCCGGACTAGCGGGAGGCGAGCAGTACTTC
>-|TRBJ2-7|TRBD1|TRBV2
CASSLGTGAYEQYF
TGTGCCAGCTCTCTGGGGACAGGGGCCTACGAGCAGTACTTC
>-|TRBJ2-5|-|TRBV4-1
CASSQGTWQETQYF
TGCGCCAGCAGCCAGGGGACTTGGCAAGAGACCCAGTACTTC
>-|TRBJ1-5|-|TRBV28
CASRNRYQPQHF
TGTGCCAGCAGGAACCGGTATCAGCCCCAGCATTTT
>-|TRBJ2-2|TRBD1|TRBV5-1
CASSIPPGQGTGELFF
TGCGCCAGCAGCATACCACCGGGACAGGGAACCGGGGAGCTGTTTTTT
>-|TRBJ1-2|TRBD1|TRBV7-9
CASSSFPGDRYLGYTF
TGTGCCAGCAGCTCCTTCCCCGGGGACAGGTATCTAGGCTACACCTTC
>-|TRBJ2-2|-|TRBV7-8
CASSHRTNTGELFF
TGTGCCAGCAGCCACCGGACAAACACCGGGGAGCTGTTTTTT
>-|TRBJ2-3|-|TRBV7-2
CASSLELHTDTQYF
TGTGCCAGCAGCTTAGAACTCCACACAGATACGCAGTATTTT
>-|TRBJ2-7|-|TRBV28
CASTATGGLSYEQYF
TGTGCCAGCACCGCAACAGGAGGCCTCTCCTACGAGCAGTACTTC
>-|TRBJ1-6|TRBD1|TRBV5-1
CASSPGGTANNSPLHF
TGCGCCAGCAGCCCGGGAGGGACAGCTAATAATTCACCCCTCCACTTT
>-|TRBJ2-7|-|TRBV4-2
CASSQDNWRTPYEQYF
TGTGCCAGCAGCCAAGATAACTGGCGGACCCCCTACGAGCAGTACTTC
>-|TRBJ2-1|-|TRBV5-1
CASSLAFGTKEQFF
TGCGCCAGCAGCTTGGCCTTCGGGACCAAGGAGCAGTTCTTC